The 21 T cell receptor beta chains presented below share a single source sample, sequenced in a study of cytomegalovirus exposure and HLA in healthy donors. Primers: 60 Vbeta forward and 13 Jbeta reverse. Using immunoSEQ multiplex PCR, the repertoire was profiled, and TCRdb retains in-frame clones only, with some absent. The sample carries about 40,000 clones, 80% to 90% recorded once. The sequenced material came from PBMCs. The receptors were gathered from a woman aged 35 to 49 in good health and CMV-seropositive.

In its sample, this clone was seen once. Germline and junction disagree at one end, which may indicate a read error. The chain carries TRBV7-9 and TRBJ1-3; maybe TRBD1 (5 bases). CDR1 and CDR2 from the germline V gene are SEHNR and FQNEAQ (reference sequence). CDR3 length: 16 amino acids. The CDR3: CSSSLSTGPSGNTIYF. DNA of the CDR3: TGTTCCAGCAGCTTATCTACAGGCCCCTCTGGAAACACCATATATTTT.

The chain uses TRBV5-6 and TRBJ1-5; 8 bases agree with TRBD1. Germline V gives CDR1 SGHDT, CDR2 YYEEEE. The CDR3 covers 14 residues. After removal of 2 bases from V and 9 bases from J, the junction contained 7 bases not matched to a gene. CDR3 DNA sequence: TGTGCCAGCAGCTTCGGGACAGGCCGCCCGCCCCAGCATTTT. Translation: CASSFGTGRPPQHF. Together with reference TRBV5-6 and TRBJ1-5, the CDR3 gives the full variable domain: DAGVTQSPTHLIKTRGQQVTLRCSPKSGHDTVSWYQQALGQGPQFIFQYYEEEERQRGNFPDRFSGHQFPNYSSELNVNALLLGDSALYLCASSFGTGRPPQHFGDGTRLSIL.

The chain uses TRBV29-1 and TRBJ2-1, with TRBD1 identical over 7 bases. With 6 bases clipped from V and 5 bases from J, the junction kept 13 bases outside the gene matches. This CDR3 has 15 amino acids. Per the germline V gene, CDR1 is SQVTM and CDR2 is ANQGSEA. The CDR3: CSVARDSAPNNEQFF. CDR3 sequence (DNA): TGCAGCGTGGCAAGGGACAGTGCCCCTAACAATGAGCAGTTCTTC.

The V and J genes are TRBV6-5 and TRBJ1-5; possible D gene TRBD1, 5 bases. V gave up 5 bases and J gave up 0 bases, with 11 bases separating them. Per germline, CDR1 MNHEY and CDR2 SVGAGI. The CDR3 runs to 15 residues. DNA for the CDR3: TGTGCCAGCAGTGCGGGGCAGGGTAGCAATCAGCCCCAGCATTTT. Translation gives CASSAGQGSNQPQHF.

The chain uses TRBV7-2 and TRBJ1-6; TRBD1 aligns across 7 bases. The V segment lost 4 bases and the J segment 8 bases; nucleotides outside the gene matches: 8. This CDR3 has 15 residues. Germline CDR1 SGHTA, CDR2 FQGNSA. The CDR3 sequence is CASSSGPGQHSPLHF. The CDR3 DNA is TGTGCCAGCAGCTCCGGACCGGGACAGCATTCACCCCTCCACTTT.

The chain joins TRBV7-2 to TRBJ2-7; weak D call: TRBD2 (5 bases). V was trimmed by 0 bases and J by 4 bases, leaving 10 bases between them. CDR3 length equals 14 residues. Germline-derived CDR1 and CDR2 are SGHTA and FQGNSA. DNA for the CDR3: TGTGCCAGCAGCTTAGCCGGAGCGGAATACGAGCAGTACTTC. This sequence encodes CASSLAGAEYEQYF.

The rearrangement links TRBV7-9 to TRBJ2-7, with D possibly TRBD2 on 7 matching bases. Germline V gives CDR1 SEHNR, CDR2 FQNEAQ (reference sequence). V shed 5 bases and J shed 6 bases, with 14 bases lying between them. This CDR3 has 13 residues. CDR3 sequence reads: CASSQLGGGEQYF. The CDR3 DNA reads TGTGCCAGCAGCCAATTAGGGGGGGGCGAGCAGTACTTC.

This clone was observed a single time. The chain has TRBV5-1 and TRBJ2-3; the D gene is possibly TRBD2 (6 bases). The CDR3 is made up of 15 amino acids. Germline CDR1 SGHRS, CDR2 YFSETQ. Trimming cost V 0 bases and J 3 bases, with 11 bases left between them. The CDR3 sequence: CASSLAGGDTDTQYF. The CDR3 bases are TGCGCCAGCAGCTTGGCTGGCGGGGATACAGATACGCAGTATTTT.

V is TRBV4-1 and J is TRBJ2-3; 7 bases map to TRBD2. Germline V CDR1 and CDR2: MGHRA, YSYEKL. V lost 4 bases to trimming and J lost 1 base; unmatched junction nucleotides: 2. The CDR3 is made up of 14 amino acids. CDR3 loop: CASSRTSGTDTQYF. The CDR3 DNA reads TGCGCCAGCAGCCGAACTAGCGGCACAGATACGCAGTATTTT.

CDR3 sequence: CASSPAQGEKLFF. CDR3 nucleotides: TGTGCCAGCTCACCAGCCCAGGGAGAAAAACTGTTTTTT. J is TRBJ1-4 and V is TRBV18; TRBD1 might be the D (5 bases). This CDR3 contains 13 residues. Trimming cost V 2 bases and J 8 bases, with 9 bases left between them. CDR1 KGHSH and CDR2 LQKENI come from the germline V gene.

The chain has TRBV18 and TRBJ2-5; the match to TRBD2 covers 7 bases. Trimming cost V 0 bases and J 1 base; bases outside gene matches: 5. CDR1 and CDR2 from the germline V gene are KGHSH and LQKENI. The CDR3 runs 16 residues. The CDR3, as DNA: TGTGCCAGCTCACCACCGATCGGGGGGATCCAAGAGACCCAGTACTTC. It is translated as CASSPPIGGIQETQYF.

This sequence joins TRBV18 and TRBJ1-2, with 8 positions matching TRBD1. The ends lost 3 bases at V and 2 bases at J; junction bases unmatched: 2. In germline, CDR1 is KGHSH, CDR2 LQKENI. This CDR3 has 14 residues. CDR3 coding DNA: TGTGCCAGCTCACCCGACAGGGGCAACTATGGCTACACCTTC. Protein product: CASSPDRGNYGYTF.

This chain joins TRBV6-1 and TRBJ2-7, with 8 positions matching TRBD1. Germline loops: CDR1 MNHNS, CDR2 SASEGT. The V gene end was trimmed by 5 bases and the J gene end by 8 bases; junction bases not matched to a gene: 8. This CDR3 spans 13 amino acids. The DNA of the CDR3 is TGTGCCAGCAGTCCGCAGGACAGGGCCAAGCAGTACTTC. It is translated as CASSPQDRAKQYF.

The J gene is TRBJ2-5, the V gene TRBV29-1; 8 nucleotides line up with TRBD2. This CDR3 has 13 amino acids. CDR1 is SQVTM, CDR2 ANQGSEA, per germline. The junction had 6 bases not matched to a gene; V was cut back by 3 bases and J by 6 bases. The DNA for the CDR3 is TGCAGCGTTGACCGGGAGGGGTGGAAGACCCAGTACTTC. Translating gives CSVDREGWKTQYF.

The CDR3 coding sequence is TGTGCCAGCGGACAGGGAACGAACACTGAAGCTTTCTTT. Encoded protein: CASGQGTNTEAFF. The chain has TRBV25-1 and TRBJ1-1; 8 positions match TRBD1. The CDR3 spans 13 residues. CDR1 is MGHDK and CDR2 is SYGVNS in the germline V gene. J was trimmed by 1 base and V by 8 bases; bases with no gene match: 3. The variable domain in full, completed from reference TRBV25-1 and TRBJ1-1, reads EADIYQTPRYLVIGTGKKITLECSQTMGHDKMYWYQQDPGMELHLIHYSYGVNSTEKGDLSSESTVSRIRTEHFPLTLESARPSHTSQYLCASGQGTNTEAFFGQGTRLTVV.

CDR3 sequence (DNA): TGTGCCAGCATGGACCCCGGCGGGGTGGGGACCCAGTACTTC. Translating it yields CASMDPGGVGTQYF. The gene calls are TRBV27 and TRBJ2-5, with a weak D call TRBD2 (6 bases). In germline, CDR1 is MNHEY, CDR2 SMNVEV (reference sequence). The CDR3 runs to 14 residues. Trimming took 7 bases from V and 7 from J, leaving 19 bases between them.

The rearrangement links TRBV19 to TRBJ2-7; D is perhaps TRBD1 (5 bases). Germline CDR1 and CDR2: LNHDA and SQIVND (reference sequence). The CDR3 is 15 residues long. V was cut by 4 bases and J by 5 bases, with 18 bases left in between. The CDR3 DNA reads as TGTGCCAGTAGTACGGCAGGGTCACGTTTCGACGAGCAGTACTTC. As protein: CASSTAGSRFDEQYF.

The J gene is TRBJ1-6, the V gene TRBV27; D perhaps matches TRBD1 (5 bases). Deletions cut 5 bases from V and 10 bases from J, with 21 bases between. CDR3 length equals 16 residues. CDR1 MNHEY and CDR2 SMNVEV come from the germline V gene (reference sequence). In DNA, the CDR3 is TGTGCCAGCAGTCAACAGGCCGACCCGGTTGGATCACCCCTCCACTTT. Its translation is CASSQQADPVGSPLHF.

The DNA for the CDR3 is TGTGCCAGCAGTGTAATGTTTTCCGGGGCCAACGTCCTGACTTTC. Its protein is CASSVMFSGANVLTF. V is TRBV25-1 and J is TRBJ2-6; D call uncertain. V dropped 4 bases and J dropped 4 bases, with 11 bases sitting between them. The CDR3 loop spans 15 amino acids. CDR1 and CDR2 (germline): MGHDK, SYGVNS.

The chain couples TRBV5-1 to TRBJ2-7; D gene unclear. The CDR3 is 13 residues long. Germline CDR1 SGHRS, CDR2 YFSETQ. Trimming left V 0 bases short and J 4 bases short, with 8 bases between. In DNA, the CDR3 is TGCGCCAGCAGCTTGGACAGAACGTACGAGCAGTACTTC. The encoded protein is CASSLDRTYEQYF.

The table lists this clone with a count of one. The chain carries TRBV6-5 and TRBJ2-7; D gene unclear. V lost 0 bases and J lost 5, with 17 bases in between. In germline, CDR1 is MNHEY, CDR2 SVGAGI. This CDR3 has 16 amino acids. In nucleotides, the CDR3 is TGTGCCAGCAGTTACTCCGCCCAAAACATTCTCAACGAGCAGTACTTC. This translates into CASSYSAQNILNEQYF.